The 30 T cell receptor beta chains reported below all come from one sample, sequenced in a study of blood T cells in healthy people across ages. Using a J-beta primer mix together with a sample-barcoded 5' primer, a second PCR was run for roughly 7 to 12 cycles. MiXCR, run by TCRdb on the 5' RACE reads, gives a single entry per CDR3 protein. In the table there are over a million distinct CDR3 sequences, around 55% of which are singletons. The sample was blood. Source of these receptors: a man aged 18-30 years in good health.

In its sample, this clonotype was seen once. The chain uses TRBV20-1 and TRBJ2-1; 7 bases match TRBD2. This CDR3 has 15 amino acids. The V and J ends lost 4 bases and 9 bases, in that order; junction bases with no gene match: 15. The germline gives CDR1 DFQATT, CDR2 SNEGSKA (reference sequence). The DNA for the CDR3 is TGCAGTGCTAACGATGGGGGGGGAGGGCCTGTTGAGCAGTTCTTC. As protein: CSANDGGGGPVEQFF.

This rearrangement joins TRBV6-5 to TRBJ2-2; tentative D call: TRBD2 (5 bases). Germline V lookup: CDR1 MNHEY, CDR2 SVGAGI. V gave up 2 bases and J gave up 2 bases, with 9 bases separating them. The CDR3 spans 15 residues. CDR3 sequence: CASSYADLNTGELFF. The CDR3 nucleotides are TGTGCCAGCAGTTACGCGGACTTAAACACCGGGGAGCTGTTTTTT.

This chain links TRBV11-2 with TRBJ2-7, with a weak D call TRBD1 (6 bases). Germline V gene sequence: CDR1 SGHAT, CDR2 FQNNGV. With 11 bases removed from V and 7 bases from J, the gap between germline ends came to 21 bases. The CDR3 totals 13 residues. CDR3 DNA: TGTGCCTCTCGAATAAACTCAGGGGTAGAGCAGTACTTC. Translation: CASRINSGVEQYF. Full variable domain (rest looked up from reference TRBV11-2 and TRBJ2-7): EAGVAQSPRYKIIEKRQSVAFWCNPISGHATLYWYQQILGQGPKLLIQFQNNGVVDDSQLPKDRFSAERLKGVDSTLKIQPAKLEDSAVYLCASRINSGVEQYFGPGTRLTVT.

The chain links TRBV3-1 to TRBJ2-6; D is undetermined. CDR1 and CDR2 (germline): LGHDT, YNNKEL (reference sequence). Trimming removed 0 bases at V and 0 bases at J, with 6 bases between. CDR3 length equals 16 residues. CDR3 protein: CASSQDRPSGANVLTF. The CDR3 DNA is TGTGCCAGCAGCCAAGATCGGCCCTCTGGGGCCAACGTCCTGACTTTC.

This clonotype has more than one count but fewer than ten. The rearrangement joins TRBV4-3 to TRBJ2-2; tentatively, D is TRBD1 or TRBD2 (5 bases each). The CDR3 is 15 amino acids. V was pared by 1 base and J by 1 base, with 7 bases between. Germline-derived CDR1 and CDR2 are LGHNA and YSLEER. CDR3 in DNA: TGCGCCAGCAGCCAAGCGGGGCTGAACACCGGGGAGCTGTTTTTT. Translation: CASSQAGLNTGELFF.

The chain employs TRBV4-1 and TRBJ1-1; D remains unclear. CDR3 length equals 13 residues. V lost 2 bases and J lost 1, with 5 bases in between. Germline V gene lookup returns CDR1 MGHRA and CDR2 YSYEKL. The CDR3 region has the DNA TGCGCCAGCAGCCAATCGGAGAACACTGAAGCTTTCTTT. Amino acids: CASSQSENTEAFF.

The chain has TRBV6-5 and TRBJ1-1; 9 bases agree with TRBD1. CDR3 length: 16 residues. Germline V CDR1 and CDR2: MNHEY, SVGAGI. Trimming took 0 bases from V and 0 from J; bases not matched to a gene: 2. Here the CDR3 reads CASSYSGTGMNTEAFF. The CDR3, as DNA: TGTGCCAGCAGTTACTCCGGGACAGGGATGAACACTGAAGCTTTCTTT.

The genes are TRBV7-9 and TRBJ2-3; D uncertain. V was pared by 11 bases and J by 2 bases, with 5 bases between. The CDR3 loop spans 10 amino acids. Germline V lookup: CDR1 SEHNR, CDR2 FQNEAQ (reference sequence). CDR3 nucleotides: TGTGCCCATAACACAGATACGCAGTATTTT. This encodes CAHNTDTQYF.

DNA for the CDR3: TGTGCCAGCAGTTACGACACGATATACGAAATCAACTACGAGCAGTACTTC. It specifies CASSYDTIYEINYEQYF. J is TRBJ2-7 and V is TRBV6-6; D uncertain. Germline values: CDR1 MNHNY, CDR2 SVGAGI (reference sequence). Trimming left V 2 bases short and J 3 bases short, with 20 bases between. The CDR3 covers 17 residues.

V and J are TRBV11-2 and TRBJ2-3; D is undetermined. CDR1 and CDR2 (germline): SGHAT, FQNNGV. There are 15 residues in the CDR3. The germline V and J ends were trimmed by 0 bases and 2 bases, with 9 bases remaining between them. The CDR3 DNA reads TGTGCCAGCAGCTTAGATATTTCCCCCACAGATACGCAGTATTTT. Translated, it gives CASSLDISPTDTQYF.

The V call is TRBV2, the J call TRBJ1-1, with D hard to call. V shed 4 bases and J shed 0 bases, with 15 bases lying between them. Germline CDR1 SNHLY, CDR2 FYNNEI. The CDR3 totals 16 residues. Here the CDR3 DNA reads TGTGCCAGCAGTGTACCTTTGGAGAGAATGAACACTGAAGCTTTCTTT. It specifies CASSVPLERMNTEAFF.

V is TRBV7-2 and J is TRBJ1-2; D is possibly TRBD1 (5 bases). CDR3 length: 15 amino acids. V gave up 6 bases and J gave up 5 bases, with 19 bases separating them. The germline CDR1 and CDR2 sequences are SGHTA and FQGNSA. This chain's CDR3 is CASRIESRVLYGYTF. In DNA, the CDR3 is TGTGCCAGCAGAATAGAATCCAGGGTCTTATATGGCTACACCTTC.

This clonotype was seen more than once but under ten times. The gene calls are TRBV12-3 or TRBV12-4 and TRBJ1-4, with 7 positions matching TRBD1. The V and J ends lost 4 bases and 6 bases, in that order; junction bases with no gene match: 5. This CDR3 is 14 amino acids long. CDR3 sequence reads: CASSSSQGDEKLFF. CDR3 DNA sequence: TGTGCCAGCAGTTCGAGCCAGGGGGATGAAAAACTGTTTTTT.

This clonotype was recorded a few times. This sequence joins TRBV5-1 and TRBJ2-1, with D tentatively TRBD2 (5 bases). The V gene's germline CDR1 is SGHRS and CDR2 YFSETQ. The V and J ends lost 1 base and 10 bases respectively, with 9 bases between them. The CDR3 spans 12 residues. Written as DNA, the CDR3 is TGCGCCAGCAGCTTGACACTAGAGGAGCAGTTCTTC. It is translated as CASSLTLEEQFF.

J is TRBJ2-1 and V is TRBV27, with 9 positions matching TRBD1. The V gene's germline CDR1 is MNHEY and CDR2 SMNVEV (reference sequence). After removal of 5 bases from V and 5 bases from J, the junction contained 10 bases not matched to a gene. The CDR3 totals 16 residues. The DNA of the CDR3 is TGTGCCAGCAGTCCACAGGGGGCGCCTGAAGACAATGAGCAGTTCTTC. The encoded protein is CASSPQGAPEDNEQFF.

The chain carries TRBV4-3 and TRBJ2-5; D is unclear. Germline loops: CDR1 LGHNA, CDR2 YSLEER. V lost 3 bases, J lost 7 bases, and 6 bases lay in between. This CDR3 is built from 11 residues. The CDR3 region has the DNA TGCGCCAGCAGCCAGGGATCGACCCAGTACTTC. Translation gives CASSQGSTQYF.

In nucleotides, the CDR3 is TGTGCCAGCAGCCGCCTGGAAGGGGGCAGCTACGAGCAGTACTTC. Amino acid sequence: CASSRLEGGSYEQYF. The rearrangement links TRBV28 to TRBJ2-7, with 7 bases lining up with TRBD1. The trim removed 6 bases at V and 3 bases at J, leaving 11 bases unmatched. Per the germline V gene, CDR1 is MDHEN and CDR2 is SYDVKM. This CDR3 is 15 amino acids long. Variable domain in full (rest from reference TRBV28 and TRBJ2-7): DVKVTQSSRYLVKRTGEKVFLECVQDMDHENMFWYRQDPGLGLRLIYFSYDVKMKEKGDIPEGYSVSREKKERFSLILESASTNQTSMYLCASSRLEGGSYEQYFGPGTRLTVT.

The CDR3 DNA is TGTGCCAGCAAGAGCCCCCACAGGGGGCTTGATGGCTACACCTTC. This translates into CASKSPHRGLDGYTF. The chain couples TRBV12-3 or TRBV12-4 to TRBJ1-2, with 9 bases fitting TRBD1. Germline trimming cut 7 bases from V and 6 bases from J; bases unmatched to any gene: 12. The CDR3 is made up of 15 amino acids.

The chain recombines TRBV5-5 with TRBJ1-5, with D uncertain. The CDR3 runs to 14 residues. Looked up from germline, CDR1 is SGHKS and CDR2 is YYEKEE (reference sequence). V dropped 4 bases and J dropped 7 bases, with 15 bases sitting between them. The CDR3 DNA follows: TGTGCCAGCAGCCCTGGATCCGGGGTACAGCCCCAGCATTTT. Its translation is CASSPGSGVQPQHF.

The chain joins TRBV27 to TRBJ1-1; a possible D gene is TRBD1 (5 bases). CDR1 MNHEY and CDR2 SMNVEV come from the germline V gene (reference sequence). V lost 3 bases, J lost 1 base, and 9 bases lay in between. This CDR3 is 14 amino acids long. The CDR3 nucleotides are TGTGCCAGCAGTTTGATCGGGGGGAACACTGAAGCTTTCTTT. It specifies CASSLIGGNTEAFF.

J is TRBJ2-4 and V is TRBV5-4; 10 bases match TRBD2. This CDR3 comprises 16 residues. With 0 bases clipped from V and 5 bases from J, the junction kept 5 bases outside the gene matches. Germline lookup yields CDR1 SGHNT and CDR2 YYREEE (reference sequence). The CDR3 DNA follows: TGTGCCAGCAGCTTGGAAAGCGGGGGGGCCGAAAACATTCAGTACTTC. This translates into CASSLESGGAENIQYF.

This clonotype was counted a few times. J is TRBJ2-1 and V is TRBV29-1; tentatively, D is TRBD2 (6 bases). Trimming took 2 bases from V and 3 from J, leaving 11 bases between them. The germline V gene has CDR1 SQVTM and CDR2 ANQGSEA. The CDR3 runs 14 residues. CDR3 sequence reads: CSVEWRDLYNEQFF. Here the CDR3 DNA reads TGCAGCGTTGAATGGCGGGACCTCTACAATGAGCAGTTCTTC.

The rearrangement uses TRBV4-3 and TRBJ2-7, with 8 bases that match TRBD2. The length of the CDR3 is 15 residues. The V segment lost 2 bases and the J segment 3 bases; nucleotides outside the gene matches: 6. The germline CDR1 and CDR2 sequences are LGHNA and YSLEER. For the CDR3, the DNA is TGCGCCAGCAGCCAACAGCGGGGGCCCTACTACGAGCAGTACTTC. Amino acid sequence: CASSQQRGPYYEQYF.

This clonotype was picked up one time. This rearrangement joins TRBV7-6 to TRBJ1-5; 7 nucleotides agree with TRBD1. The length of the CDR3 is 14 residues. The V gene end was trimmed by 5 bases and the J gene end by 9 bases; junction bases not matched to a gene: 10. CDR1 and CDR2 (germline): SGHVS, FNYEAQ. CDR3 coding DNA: TGTGCCAGCAGCCCCAACAGGGGACATCGGCCCCAGCATTTT. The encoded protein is CASSPNRGHRPQHF.

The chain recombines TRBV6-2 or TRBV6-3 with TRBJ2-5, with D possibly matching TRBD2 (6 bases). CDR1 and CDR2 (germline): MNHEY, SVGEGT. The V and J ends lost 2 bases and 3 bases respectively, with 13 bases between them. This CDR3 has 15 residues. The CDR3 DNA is TGTGCCAGCAGTTACGGGCGGGGAAGAGAAGAGACCCAGTACTTC. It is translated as CASSYGRGREETQYF.

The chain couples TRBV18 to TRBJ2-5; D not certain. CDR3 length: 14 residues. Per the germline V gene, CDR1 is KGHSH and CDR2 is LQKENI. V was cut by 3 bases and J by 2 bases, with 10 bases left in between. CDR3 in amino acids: CASSPWPDQETQYF. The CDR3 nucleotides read TGTGCCAGCTCACCCTGGCCGGATCAAGAGACCCAGTACTTC.

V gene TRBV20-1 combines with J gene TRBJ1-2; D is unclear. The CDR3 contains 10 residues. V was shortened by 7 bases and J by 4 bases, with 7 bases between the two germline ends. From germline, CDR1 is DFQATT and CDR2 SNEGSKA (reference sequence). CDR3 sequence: CSVEVYGYTF. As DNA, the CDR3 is TGCAGTGTGGAGGTCTATGGCTACACCTTC.

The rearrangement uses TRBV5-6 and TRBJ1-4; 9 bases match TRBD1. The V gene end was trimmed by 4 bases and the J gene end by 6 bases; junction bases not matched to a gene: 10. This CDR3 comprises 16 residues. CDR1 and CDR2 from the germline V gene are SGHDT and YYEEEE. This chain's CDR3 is CASSQGTGRQDEKLFF. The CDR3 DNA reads TGTGCCAGCAGCCAGGGGACAGGGAGACAAGATGAAAAACTGTTTTTT.

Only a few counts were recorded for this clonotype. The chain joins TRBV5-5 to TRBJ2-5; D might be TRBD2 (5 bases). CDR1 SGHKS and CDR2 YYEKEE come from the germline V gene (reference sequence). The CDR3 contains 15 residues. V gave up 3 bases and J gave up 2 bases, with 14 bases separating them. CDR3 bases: TGTGCCAGCAGCTCATACTTACGGGGACAAGAGACCCAGTACTTC. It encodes CASSSYLRGQETQYF.

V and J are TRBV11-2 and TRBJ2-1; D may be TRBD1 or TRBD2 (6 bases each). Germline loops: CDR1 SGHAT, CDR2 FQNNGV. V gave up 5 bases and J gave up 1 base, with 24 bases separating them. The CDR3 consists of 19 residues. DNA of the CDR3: TGTGCCAGCAGCCACTTAGTCGATCGAAGGGGGGTTTCCTACAATGAGCAGTTCTTC. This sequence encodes CASSHLVDRRGVSYNEQFF.